This T cell receptor beta chain is drawn from a study of early T cells in non-severe SARS-CoV-2 infection. Study-wide results and caveats: VDJdb matching skewed toward anti-spike CD8 responses, missing private and CD4 specificities.

This clonotype was seen ten or more times. Its antigen is still unknown. The CDR3 extends over 13 amino acids. Germline V gives CDR1 SGHVS, CDR2 FNYEAQ. Between the trimmed V and J ends, which lost 5 bases and 3 bases, there was a span of 8 bases. TCRdb re-called the 5' RACE reads with MiXCR, one entry per CDR3 protein. The table lists approximately 42,000 distinct CDR3 sequences, 7% to 7.5% of them singletons. The chain joins TRBV7-6 to TRBJ1-5, with a weak D call TRBD1 (5 bases). Sequenced: whole blood. This clonotype was sampled from an adult who was a healthcare worker with PCR-confirmed SARS-CoV-2 infection or an uninfected control (not recorded which). CDR3: CASSRDFNQPQHF. The DNA for the CDR3 is TGTGCCAGCAGCAGGGACTTCAATCAGCCCCAGCATTTT.